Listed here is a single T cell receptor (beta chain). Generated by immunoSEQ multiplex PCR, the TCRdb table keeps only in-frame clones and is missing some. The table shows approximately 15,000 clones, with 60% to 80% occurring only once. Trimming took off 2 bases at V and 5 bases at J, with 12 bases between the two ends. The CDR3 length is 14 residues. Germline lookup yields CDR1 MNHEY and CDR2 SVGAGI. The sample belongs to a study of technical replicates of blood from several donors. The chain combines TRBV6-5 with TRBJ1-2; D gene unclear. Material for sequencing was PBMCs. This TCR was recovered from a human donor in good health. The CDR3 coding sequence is TGTGCCAGCAGTTACGAGGGTTTGGGATATGGCTACACCTTC. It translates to CASSYEGLGYGYTF.